Each of the 2 T cell receptor beta chains below was sequenced from the same sample in a study of shared clonotypes between healthy human individuals. Sequencing was performed with immunoSEQ multiplex PCR; in TCRdb, only in-frame clones are kept and a portion is missing. The profile shows about 2 million clones, about 95% of them singletons. Naive CD8 cells lacked CD45RO, underwent positive selection for CCR7 and left out terminally differentiated effector memory CD45RA+ cells. Material for sequencing was naive CD8+ T cells sorted from blood. The receptors were sampled from a man younger than 30 in good health.

V usage is TRBV21-1 and J usage is TRBJ1-5. TRBV21-1 is listed as a pseudogene. This CDR3 has 19 amino acids. CDR3 nucleotide sequence: TGTGCCAGCAGCCCGGAACTTTGGGGGGGCGTATGGAGCAATCAGCCCCAGCATTTT. It is translated as CASSPELWGGVWSNQPQHF.

There are a few counts of this clone. The rearrangement links TRBV19 to TRBJ2-7, with TRBD2 matching 10 bases. The CDR3 is 15 amino acids. Trimming took 6 bases from V and 1 from J; bases not matched to a gene: 6. The germline V gene encodes CDR1 LNHDA and CDR2 SQIVND (reference sequence). The CDR3 coding sequence is TGTGCCAGTAGCGTAGCGGGGGGCTCTTCCTACGAGCAGTACTTC. It is translated as CASSVAGGSSYEQYF.